This T cell receptor beta chain emerged from a study of cytomegalovirus exposure and HLA in healthy donors. Study at large: Per a later analysis, the roughly 700 first-cohort and under 150 validation repertoires shared one platform.

For this clone: No antigen is known for it.

Overall study findings and caveats: First-cohort TCR clusters tended to co-occur in the 130 or so validation repertoires, a later analysis found. It was confirmed in vitro that a few of the CMV-associated chains were specific for CMV antigens.

TCRdb keeps only in-frame clones here, not all; method: immunoSEQ multiplex PCR. The sample lists 130,000 to 150,000 clones, roughly 87% occurring once. Separation from the roughly 670-subject first cohort characterized the approximately 120-subject validation cohort, to which the donors belonged. Germline V CDR1 and CDR2: KGHSH, LQKENI. Trimming pared 8 bases from V and 5 bases from J, leaving 24 bases between. The CDR3 contains 17 residues. The TCR was taken from a man aged 18 to 29 in good health and CMV-seropositive. V usage is TRBV18 and J usage is TRBJ2-2, with a possible D match to TRBD1 (6 bases). Specimen: PBMCs. CDR3 nucleotides: TGTGCCAGCGCTCCCCCAGGGGCGCTCGTTAGGACCGGGGAGCTGTTTTTT. This encodes CASAPPGALVRTGELFF.